One T cell receptor (beta chain) is described in this entry. The sample belongs to a study of blood T cell repertoires in COVID-19. V trimming: 3 bases; J trimming: 8 bases; junction bases outside the gene matches: 12. This CDR3 comprises 16 residues. The V gene's germline CDR1 is MNHEY and CDR2 SVGAGI. Participant-given clinical history determined each cohort assignment. During the 2 weeks before they entered the study, exposed participants had met someone with a PCR-confirmed or clinician-diagnosed COVID-19 case. Produced via immunoSEQ multiplex PCR; TCRdb's table is partial and in-frame only. The sample carries 270,000 or so clones, approximately 81% recorded once.

This TCR came from a woman aged 45-65 years who had been exposed to COVID-19. Sequenced material: PBMCs or T cells enriched from blood (not recorded which). The chain is built from TRBV6-5 and TRBJ1-4; TRBD1 aligns across 7 bases. CDR3 region: CASSYGRTGGGEKLFF. DNA for the CDR3: TGTGCCAGCAGTTATGGCCGGACAGGAGGCGGCGAAAAACTGTTTTTT.